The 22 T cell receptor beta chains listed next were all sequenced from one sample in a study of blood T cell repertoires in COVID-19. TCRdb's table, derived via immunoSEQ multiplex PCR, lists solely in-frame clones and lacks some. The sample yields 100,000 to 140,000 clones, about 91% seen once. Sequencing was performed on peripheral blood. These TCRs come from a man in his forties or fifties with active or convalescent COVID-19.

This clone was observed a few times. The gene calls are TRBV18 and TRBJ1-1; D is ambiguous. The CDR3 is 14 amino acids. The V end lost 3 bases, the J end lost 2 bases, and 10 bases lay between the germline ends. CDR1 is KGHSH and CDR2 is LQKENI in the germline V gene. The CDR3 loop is CASSPAGSNTEAFF. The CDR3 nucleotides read TGTGCCAGCTCACCGGCGGGGTCCAACACTGAAGCTTTCTTT.

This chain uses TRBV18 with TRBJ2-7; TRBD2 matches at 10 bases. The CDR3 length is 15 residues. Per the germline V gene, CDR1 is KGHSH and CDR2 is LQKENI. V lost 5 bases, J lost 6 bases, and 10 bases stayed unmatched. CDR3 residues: CASSSSAGGPAEQYF. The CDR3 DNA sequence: TGTGCCAGCTCATCCTCAGCGGGAGGGCCCGCCGAGCAGTACTTC.

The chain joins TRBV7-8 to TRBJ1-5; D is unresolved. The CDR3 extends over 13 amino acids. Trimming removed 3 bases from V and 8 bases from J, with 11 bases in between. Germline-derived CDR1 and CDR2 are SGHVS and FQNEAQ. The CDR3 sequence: CASSFSAEEPQHF. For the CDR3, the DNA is TGTGCCAGCAGCTTTAGCGCCGAGGAGCCCCAGCATTTT.

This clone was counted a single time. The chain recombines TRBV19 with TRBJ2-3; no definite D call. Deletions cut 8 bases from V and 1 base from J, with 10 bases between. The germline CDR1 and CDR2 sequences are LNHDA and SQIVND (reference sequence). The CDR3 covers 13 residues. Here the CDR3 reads CASRPGGTDTQYF. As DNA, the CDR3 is TGTGCCAGTCGGCCAGGCGGCACAGATACGCAGTATTTT.

For the CDR3, the DNA is TGCAGCGTGCGGACAGGGGCGACCTATGGCTACACCTTC. Residues: CSVRTGATYGYTF. V is TRBV29-1 and J is TRBJ1-2, with 9 bases fitting TRBD1. V shed 6 bases and J 4 bases; nucleotides not matched to a gene: 6. Germline V lookup: CDR1 SQVTM, CDR2 ANQGSEA. This CDR3 contains 13 residues.

Written as DNA, the CDR3 is TGTGCCAGCAGCTTGAAACTAGCGGGAGACGAGCAGTTCTTC. This codes for CASSLKLAGDEQFF. The V and J genes are TRBV5-4 and TRBJ2-1, with 11 bases matching TRBD2. V was pared by 1 base and J by 10 bases, with 4 bases of the junction left unmatched. The CDR3 has 14 residues. Germline values: CDR1 SGHNT, CDR2 YYREEE (reference sequence).

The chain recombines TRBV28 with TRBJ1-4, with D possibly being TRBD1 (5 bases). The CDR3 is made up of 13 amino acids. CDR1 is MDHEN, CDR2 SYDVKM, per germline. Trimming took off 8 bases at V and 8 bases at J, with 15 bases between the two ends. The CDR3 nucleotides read TGTGCCAGCGGGGGGAGGGGTGACGAAAAACTGTTTTTT. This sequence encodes CASGGRGDEKLFF.

In DNA, the CDR3 is TGTGCCAGCAGCTTGGGTCTACAGGGGCCTCCGTATTTT. Translation gives CASSLGLQGPPYF. The V gene is TRBV5-4, the J gene TRBJ1-3; 7 bases align to TRBD1. Trimming took 0 bases from V and 16 from J; bases not matched to a gene: 10. The CDR3 totals 13 residues. Germline CDR1 and CDR2: SGHNT and YYREEE (reference sequence). Using reference TRBV5-4 and TRBJ1-3 for the parts outside the CDR3, the full variable domain is ETGVTQSPTHLIKTRGQQVTLRCSSQSGHNTVSWYQQALGQGPQFIFQYYREEENGRGNFPPRFSGLQFPNYSSELNVNALELDDSALYLCASSLGLQGPPYFGEGSWLTVV.

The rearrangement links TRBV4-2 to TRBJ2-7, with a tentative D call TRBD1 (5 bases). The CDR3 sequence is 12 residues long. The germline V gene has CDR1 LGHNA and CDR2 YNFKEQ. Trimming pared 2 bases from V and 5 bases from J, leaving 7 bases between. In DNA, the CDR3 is TGTGCCAGCAGCCAAAACAGGAACGAGCAGTACTTC. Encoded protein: CASSQNRNEQYF.

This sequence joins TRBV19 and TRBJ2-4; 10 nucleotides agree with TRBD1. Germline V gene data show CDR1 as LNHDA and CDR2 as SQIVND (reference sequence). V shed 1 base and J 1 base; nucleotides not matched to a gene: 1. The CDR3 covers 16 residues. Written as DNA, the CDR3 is TGTGCCAGTAGTATAGGGGGACAGGGGGCCAAAAACATTCAGTACTTC. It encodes CASSIGGQGAKNIQYF. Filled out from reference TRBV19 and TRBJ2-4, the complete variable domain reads DGGITQSPKYLFRKEGQNVTLSCEQNLNHDAMYWYRQDPGQGLRLIYYSQIVNDFQKGDIAEGYSVSREKKESFPLTVTSAQKNPTAFYLCASSIGGQGAKNIQYFGAGTRLSVL.

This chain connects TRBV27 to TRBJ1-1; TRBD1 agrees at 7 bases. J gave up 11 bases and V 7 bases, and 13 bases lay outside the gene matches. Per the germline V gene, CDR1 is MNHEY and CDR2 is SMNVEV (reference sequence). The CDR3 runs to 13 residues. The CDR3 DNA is TGTGCCAGCAACCCCAGCGAGGGGGCGACGGCTTTCTTT. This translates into CASNPSEGATAFF.

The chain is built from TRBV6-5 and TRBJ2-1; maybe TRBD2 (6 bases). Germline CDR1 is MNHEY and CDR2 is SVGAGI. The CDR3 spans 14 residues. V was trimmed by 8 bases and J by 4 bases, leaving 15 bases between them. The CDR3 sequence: CASLTGSGYNEQFF. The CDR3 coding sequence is TGTGCCAGCCTTACCGGTAGCGGATACAATGAGCAGTTCTTC.

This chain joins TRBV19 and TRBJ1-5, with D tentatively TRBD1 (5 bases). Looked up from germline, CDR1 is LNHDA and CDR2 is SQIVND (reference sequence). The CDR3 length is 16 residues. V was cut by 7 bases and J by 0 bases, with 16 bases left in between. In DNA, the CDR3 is TGTGCCAGTACCCCTCAGGGCAGTTATAGCAATCAGCCCCAGCATTTT. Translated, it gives CASTPQGSYSNQPQHF.

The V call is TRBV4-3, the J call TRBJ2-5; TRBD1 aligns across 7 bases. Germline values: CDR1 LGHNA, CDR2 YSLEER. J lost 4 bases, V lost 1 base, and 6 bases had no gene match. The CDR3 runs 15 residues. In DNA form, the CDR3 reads TGCGCCAGCAGCCAAGGAACAGGGGTCGGAGAGACCCAGTACTTC. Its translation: CASSQGTGVGETQYF.

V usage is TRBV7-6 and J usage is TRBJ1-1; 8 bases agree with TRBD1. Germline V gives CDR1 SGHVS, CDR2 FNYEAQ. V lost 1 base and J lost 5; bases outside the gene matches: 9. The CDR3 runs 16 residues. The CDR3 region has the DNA TGTGCCAGCAGCTTAGGGACAGGGACCTCGGCGACTGAAGCTTTCTTT. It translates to CASSLGTGTSATEAFF.

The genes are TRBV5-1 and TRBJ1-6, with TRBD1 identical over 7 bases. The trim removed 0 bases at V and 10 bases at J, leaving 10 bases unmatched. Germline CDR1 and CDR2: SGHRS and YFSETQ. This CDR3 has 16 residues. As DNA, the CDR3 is TGCGCCAGCAGCTTGGGGCCGGGACAGATCTACTCACCCCTCCACTTT. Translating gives CASSLGPGQIYSPLHF. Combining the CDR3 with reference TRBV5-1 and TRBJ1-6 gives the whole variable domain KAGVTQTPRYLIKTRGQQVTLSCSPISGHRSVSWYQQTPGQGLQFLFEYFSETQRNKGNFPGRFSGRQFSNSRSEMNVSTLELGDSALYLCASSLGPGQIYSPLHFGNGTRLTVT.

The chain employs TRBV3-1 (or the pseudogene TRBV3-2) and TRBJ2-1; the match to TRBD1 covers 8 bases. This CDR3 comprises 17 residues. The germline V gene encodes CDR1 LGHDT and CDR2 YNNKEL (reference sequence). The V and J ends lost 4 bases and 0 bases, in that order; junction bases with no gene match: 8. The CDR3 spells CASSPAGQGSSYNEQFF. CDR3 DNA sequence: TGTGCCAGCAGCCCTGCTGGACAGGGAAGCTCCTACAATGAGCAGTTCTTC.

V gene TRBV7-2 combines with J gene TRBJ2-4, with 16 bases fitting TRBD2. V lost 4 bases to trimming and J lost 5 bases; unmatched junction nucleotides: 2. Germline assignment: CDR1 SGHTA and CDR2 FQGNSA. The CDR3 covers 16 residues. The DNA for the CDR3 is TGTGCCAGCAGCTCGGGACTAGCGGGAGGGCAAAACATTCAGTACTTC. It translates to CASSSGLAGGQNIQYF.

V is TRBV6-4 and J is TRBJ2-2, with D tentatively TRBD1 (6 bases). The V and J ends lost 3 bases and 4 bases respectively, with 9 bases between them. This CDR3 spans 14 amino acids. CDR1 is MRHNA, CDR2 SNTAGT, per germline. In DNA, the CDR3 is TGTGCCAGCAGTGAGGACAGATTCACCGGGGAGCTGTTTTTT. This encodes CASSEDRFTGELFF.

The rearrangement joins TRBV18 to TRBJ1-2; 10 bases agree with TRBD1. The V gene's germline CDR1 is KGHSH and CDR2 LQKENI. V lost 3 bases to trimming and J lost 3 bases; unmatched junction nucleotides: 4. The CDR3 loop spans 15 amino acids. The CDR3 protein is CASSPFGTGDYGYTF. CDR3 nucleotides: TGTGCCAGCTCACCCTTCGGGACAGGGGACTATGGCTACACCTTC. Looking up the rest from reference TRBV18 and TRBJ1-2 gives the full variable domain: NAGVMQNPRHLVRRRGQEARLRCSPMKGHSHVYWYRQLPEEGLKFMVYLQKENIIDESGMPKERFSAEFPKEGPSILRIQQVVRGDSAAYFCASSPFGTGDYGYTFGSGTRLTVV.

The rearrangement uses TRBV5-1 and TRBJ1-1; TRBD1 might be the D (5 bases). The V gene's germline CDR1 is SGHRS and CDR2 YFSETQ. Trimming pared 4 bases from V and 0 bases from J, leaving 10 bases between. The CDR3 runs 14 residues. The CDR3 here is CASSPDSMNTEAFF. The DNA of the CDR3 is TGCGCCAGCAGCCCAGACAGCATGAACACTGAAGCTTTCTTT. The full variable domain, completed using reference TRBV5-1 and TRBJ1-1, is KAGVTQTPRYLIKTRGQQVTLSCSPISGHRSVSWYQQTPGQGLQFLFEYFSETQRNKGNFPGRFSGRQFSNSRSEMNVSTLELGDSALYLCASSPDSMNTEAFFGQGTRLTVV.

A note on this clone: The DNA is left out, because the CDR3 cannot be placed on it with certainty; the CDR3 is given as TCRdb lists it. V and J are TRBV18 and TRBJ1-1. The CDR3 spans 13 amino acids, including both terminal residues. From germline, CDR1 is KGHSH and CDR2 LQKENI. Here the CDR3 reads CASSPPVGSGTFF.